This note documents a single T cell receptor (beta chain) sequence. Ten or more counts support this clonotype. There is no known antigen for this receptor. Per-nucleotide qualities are absent, and no much larger clonotype sits a single base away. The instrument was an Illumina HiSeq 2000. TCR beta chain libraries were generated by multiplex PCR amplification. The amplified TCR beta chain products were analyzed by high-throughput sequencing. In TCRdb, the public reads were trimmed at Q25 with fastp and aligned with MiXCR, with productive beta chains retained. One record per CDR3 amino acid sequence lists the most common genes and DNA. The sample table lists tens of thousands of distinct CDR3 sequences, more than 20% of them with a count of one. The ten largest clones capture around 8.5% of the sample. The data are from a study of breast tumors, draining lymph nodes, adjacent tissues (dated by TCRdb to 2015 to 2016). Study-wide context: The study compared TCR beta repertoires across tumor, adjacent nontumor tissue and axillary lymph nodes from breast cancer patients. The study was designed to assess the relationships and possible T-cell exchange between tumor, surrounding tissue and draining lymph node repertoires in human breast cancer.

What the work shows at the level of the full study, not this receptor alone: A scenario in which most tumor T cells derive from the lymph node and then expand within tumor tissue was judged to be consistent with the data. The study presented the conclusion that tumor T cells originate in lymph nodes as consistent with a hypothesis, not as something directly demonstrated. Tumor and nontumor tissue repertoires were found to be significantly more similar in luminal-like than in basal-like breast cancer. Tumors showed preferential V and J gene usage, and their T-cell repertoire diversity fell below that of lymph nodes yet above that of nontumor tissue.

The trim is 1 base for V and 2 bases for J, with a gap of 9 bases between the germline ends. The CDR3 measures 14 amino acids from cysteine to phenylalanine. Only the CDR3 DNA stays, 42 bases, in frame from base 1. The germline V gene (reference sequence) supplies CDR1 LNHDA and CDR2 SQIVND. This sequence originates from a female donor with breast cancer. Some clones in this sample may be carry-over from other donors' samples. Sequencing used breast tumor tissue. Recombination linked TRBV19 to TRBJ2-7; the D gene is perhaps TRBD2, on 5 matching bases. The CDR3 sequence is CASSIGQRTYEQYF. The bases read TGTGCCAGTAGTATAGGTCAGCGGACCTACGAGCAGTACTTC.